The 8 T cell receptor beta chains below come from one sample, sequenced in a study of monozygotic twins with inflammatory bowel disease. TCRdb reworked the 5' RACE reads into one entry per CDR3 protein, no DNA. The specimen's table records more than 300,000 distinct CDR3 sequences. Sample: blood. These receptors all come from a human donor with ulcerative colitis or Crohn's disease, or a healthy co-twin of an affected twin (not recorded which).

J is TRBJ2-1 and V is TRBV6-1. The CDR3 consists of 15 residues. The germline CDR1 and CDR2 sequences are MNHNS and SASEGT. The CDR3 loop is CASSRVVSSYNEQFF.

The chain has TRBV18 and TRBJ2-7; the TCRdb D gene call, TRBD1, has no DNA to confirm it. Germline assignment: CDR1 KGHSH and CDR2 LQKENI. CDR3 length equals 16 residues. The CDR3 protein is CASSPPTGRSSYEQYF.

This chain's CDR3 is CASSLNERRLSSYNSPLHF. The gene calls are TRBV5-1 and TRBJ1-6. The CDR3 is 19 amino acids. The germline V gene encodes CDR1 SGHRS and CDR2 YFSETQ.

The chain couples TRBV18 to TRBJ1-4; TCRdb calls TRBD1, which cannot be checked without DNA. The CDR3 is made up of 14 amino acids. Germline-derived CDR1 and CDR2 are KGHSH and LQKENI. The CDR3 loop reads CASSPDRAGEKLFF.

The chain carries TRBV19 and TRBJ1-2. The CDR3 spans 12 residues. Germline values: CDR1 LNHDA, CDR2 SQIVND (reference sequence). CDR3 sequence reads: CASSSQSYGYTF.

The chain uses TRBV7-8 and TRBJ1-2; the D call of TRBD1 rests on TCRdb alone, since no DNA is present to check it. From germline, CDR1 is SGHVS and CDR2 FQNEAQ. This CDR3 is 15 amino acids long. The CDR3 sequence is CASSLTGGLGYGYTF. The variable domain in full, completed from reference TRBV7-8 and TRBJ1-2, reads GAGVSQSPRYKVAKRGQDVALRCDPISGHVSLFWYQQALGQGPEFLTYFQNEAQLDKSGLPSDRFFAERPEGSVSTLKIQRTQQEDSAVYLCASSLTGGLGYGYTFGSGTRLTVV.

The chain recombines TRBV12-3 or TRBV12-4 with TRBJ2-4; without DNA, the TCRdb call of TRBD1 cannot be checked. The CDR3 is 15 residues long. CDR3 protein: CASSLSGGLGNIQYF.

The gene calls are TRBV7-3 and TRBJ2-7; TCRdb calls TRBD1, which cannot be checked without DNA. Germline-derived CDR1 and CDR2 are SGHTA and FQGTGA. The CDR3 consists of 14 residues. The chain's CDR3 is CASSPGRVSYEQYF.